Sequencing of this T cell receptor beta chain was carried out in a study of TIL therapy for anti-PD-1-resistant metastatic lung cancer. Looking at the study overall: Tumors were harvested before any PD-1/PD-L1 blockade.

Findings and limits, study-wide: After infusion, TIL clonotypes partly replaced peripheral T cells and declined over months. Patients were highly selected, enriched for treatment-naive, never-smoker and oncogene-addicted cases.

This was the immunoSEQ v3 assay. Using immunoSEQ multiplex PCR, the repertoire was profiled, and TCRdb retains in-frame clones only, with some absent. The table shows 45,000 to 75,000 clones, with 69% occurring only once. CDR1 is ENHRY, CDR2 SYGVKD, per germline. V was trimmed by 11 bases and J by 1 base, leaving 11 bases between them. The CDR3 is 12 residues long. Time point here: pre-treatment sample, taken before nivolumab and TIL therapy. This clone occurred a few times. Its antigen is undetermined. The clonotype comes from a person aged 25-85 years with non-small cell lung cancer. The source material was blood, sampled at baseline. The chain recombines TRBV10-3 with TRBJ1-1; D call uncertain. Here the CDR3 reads CAVRPTNTEAFF. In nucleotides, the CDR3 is TGTGCCGTGAGACCTACGAACACTGAAGCTTTCTTT.